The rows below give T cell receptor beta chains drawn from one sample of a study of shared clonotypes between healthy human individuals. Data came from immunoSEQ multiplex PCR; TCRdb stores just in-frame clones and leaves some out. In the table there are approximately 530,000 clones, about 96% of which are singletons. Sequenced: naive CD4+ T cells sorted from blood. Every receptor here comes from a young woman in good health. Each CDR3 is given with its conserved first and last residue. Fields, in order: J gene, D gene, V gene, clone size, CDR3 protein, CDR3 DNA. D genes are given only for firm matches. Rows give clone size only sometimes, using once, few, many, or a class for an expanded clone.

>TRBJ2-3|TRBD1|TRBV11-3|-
CASSLRGPLSTDTQYF
TGTGCCAGCAGCTTAAGGGGGCCTCTTAGCACAGATACGCAGTATTTT
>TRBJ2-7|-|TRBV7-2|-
CASSWRRSYEQYF
TGTGCCAGCAGCTGGCGGCGCTCCTACGAGCAGTACTTC
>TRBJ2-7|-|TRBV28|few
CASSLVLGEQYF
TGTGCCAGCAGTTTAGTCCTCGGGGAGCAGTACTTC
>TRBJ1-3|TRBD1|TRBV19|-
CASSKPGTGISGNTIYF
TGTGCCAGTAGTAAGCCCGGGACAGGGATCTCTGGAAACACCATATATTTT
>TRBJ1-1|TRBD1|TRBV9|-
CASSVVGQGETEAFF
TGTGCCAGCAGCGTAGTGGGACAGGGGGAGACTGAAGCTTTCTTT
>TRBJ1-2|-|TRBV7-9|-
CASRTDRIYGYTF
TGTGCCAGCAGAACCGACAGAATTTATGGCTACACCTTC
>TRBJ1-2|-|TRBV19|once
CASSILDRYYGYTF
TGTGCCAGTAGTATTTTGGACAGATACTATGGCTACACCTTC
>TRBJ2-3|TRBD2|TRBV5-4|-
CASSFPGSGSRTDTQYF
TGTGCCAGCAGCTTCCCGGGAAGCGGGAGTAGGACAGATACGCAGTATTTT
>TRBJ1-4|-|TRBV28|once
CASSGTNEKLFF
TGTGCCAGCTCCGGGACAAACGAAAAACTGTTTTTT
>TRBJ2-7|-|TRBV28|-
CASMGISNEQYF
TGTGCCAGCATGGGGATATCCAACGAGCAGTACTTC
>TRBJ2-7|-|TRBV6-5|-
CASSSRVTGSYEQYF
TGTGCCAGCAGCTCCCGGGTCACAGGCTCCTACGAGCAGTACTTC
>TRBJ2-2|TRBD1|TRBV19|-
CASLPGTAYGGELFF
TGTGCCAGCCTCCCCGGGACAGCCTACGGCGGGGAGCTGTTTTTT
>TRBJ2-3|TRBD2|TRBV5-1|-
CASSFSGEASGRATDTQYF
TGCGCCAGCAGCTTCTCGGGTGAGGCTAGCGGGAGGGCGACAGATACGCAGTATTTT
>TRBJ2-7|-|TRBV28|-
CASSASGISSYEQYF
TGTGCCAGCAGTGCTTCGGGAATTAGCTCCTACGAGCAGTACTTC